This T cell receptor (beta chain) comes out of a study of identical twins. Broader study findings: Models underestimated out-of-frame TCR alpha sharing in monozygotic twins.

This CDR3 contains 12 residues. Germline V CDR1 and CDR2: MDHEN, SYDVKM. TCRdb re-analysed the 5' RACE reads in MiXCR, keeping a single row per CDR3 protein. The sample yields 700,000 to 950,000 distinct CDR3 sequences, around an eighth seen once. A few counts support this clonotype. Its antigen is currently unknown. At one end, the junction sequence differs from germline, possibly due to a read error. Healthy Caucasians, and only they, were the donors. This sample was shared with a second study, whose subject was yellow fever vaccine responses in identical twins.

The gene calls are TRBV28 and TRBJ2-5; 10 bases are a match to TRBD1. This sequence was found in a woman between 18 and 29 years old in good health. Material for sequencing was PBMCs. The CDR3 DNA sequence: TGTGCCGGCAGCGGACAGGGGGAAACCCAGTACTTC. Translating it yields CAGSGQGETQYF.